These 30 T cell receptor beta chains share one sample of origin, sequenced in a study of tumor-infiltrating lymphocytes in primary liver carcinoma. Co-extraction yielded RNA and DNA from around 20-30 mg of unsorted bulk tissue. Making TCR beta cDNA involved approximately 530 ng total RNA and a constant-region primer. Three rounds of nested multiplex PCR with slightly modified ARM-PCR produced TCR beta libraries. The first two PCR rounds, around 10 cycles each, used TRBV1-TRBV30 forward primers and a C-beta reverse primer. From the multiplex PCR reads, TCRdb called clonotypes with MiXCR, one entry per CDR3 protein. Here the sample spans about 210,000 distinct CDR3 sequences, 85% being singletons. Sequenced material: tumor tissue from primary liver carcinoma. The receptor source for this set is a man aged 40-49 years with primary liver carcinoma and hepatitis B virus infection.

The chain carries TRBV6-4 and TRBJ2-3, with 7 bases that match TRBD1. The ends lost 0 bases at V and 1 base at J; junction bases unmatched: 4. CDR3 length: 16 residues. Germline lookup yields CDR1 MRHNA and CDR2 SNTAGT. The chain's CDR3 is CASSDSGTAGTDTQYF. The CDR3 DNA reads TGTGCCAGCAGTGACTCCGGGACAGCGGGCACAGATACGCAGTATTTT.

As for this clonotype: Sequence at one end of the junction differs from germline and may be a read error. The V and J genes are TRBV6-1 and TRBJ2-1, with D perhaps TRBD2 (6 bases). The germline gives CDR1 MNHNS, CDR2 SASEGT. The CDR3 covers 14 residues. The CDR3 spells CTSDLGGSYNEQFF. In DNA form, the CDR3 reads TGCACCAGTGACTTGGGGGGCTCCTACAATGAGCAGTTCTTC.

Turning to this clonotype: Sequence at one end of the junction differs from germline and may be a read error. The chain is built from TRBV7-8 and TRBJ2-7, with D possibly TRBD2 on 6 matching bases. The CDR3 loop spans 15 amino acids. The germline CDR1 and CDR2 sequences are SGHVS and FQNEAQ. CDR3 nucleotides: TGTGCCAGGAGCGTAATCGCGGGGAGCCGGGGGAAGCAGTATTTC. Protein product: CARSVIAGSRGKQYF.

A word on this clonotype: Sequence at one end of the junction differs from germline and may be a read error. J is TRBJ1-5 and V is TRBV28; 7 bases map to TRBD1. The V gene's germline CDR1 is MDHEN and CDR2 SYDVKM. The CDR3 spans 14 residues. CDR3 DNA sequence: TGTGCCGGCAGTCTCAGACAGGGAGCGCAGCCCCAGCATTTT. Translating it yields CAGSLRQGAQPQHF.

This clonotype came up many times. The genes are TRBV6-1 and TRBJ2-2; D is possibly TRBD1 (5 bases). The CDR3 runs 14 residues. The germline gives CDR1 MNHNS, CDR2 SASEGT. V lost 2 bases and J lost 6, with 10 bases in between. CDR3 protein: CASSEIGAAGELFF. The CDR3 bases are TGTGCCAGCAGTGAAATAGGGGCAGCCGGGGAGCTGTTTTTT.

A single count supports this clonotype. One end of the junction varies from germline; a read error may be responsible. V is TRBV5-1 and J is TRBJ2-1; weak D call: TRBD2 (6 bases). CDR1 is SGHRS and CDR2 is YFSETQ in the germline V gene. This CDR3 contains 19 residues. As DNA, the CDR3 is TGCGCCAGCAGCTTGCAAGAAGGGAATAGCGGAGGGGCCTACAATGAGCACTTCTTC. This encodes CASSLQEGNSGGAYNEHFF. Variable domain in full (rest from reference TRBV5-1 and TRBJ2-1): KAGVTQTPRYLIKTRGQQVTLSCSPISGHRSVSWYQQTPGQGLQFLFEYFSETQRNKGNFPGRFSGRQFSNSRSEMNVSTLELGDSALYLCASSLQEGNSGGAYNEHFFGPGTRLTVL.

As for this clonotype: One end of the junction fails to match germline, which may point to a read error. V usage is TRBV10-3 and J usage is TRBJ2-3; D gene ambiguous. The CDR3 covers 15 residues. Germline CDR1 and CDR2: ENHRY and SYGVKD. In nucleotides, the CDR3 is TGTGTCATCAGTCCCTCGACTGGAGCCCCAGATACGCAGTATTTT. Residues: CVISPSTGAPDTQYF.

Concerning this clonotype itself: Since the CDR3 does not end with the conserved phenylalanine or tryptophan, this likely comes from a read error. The V call is TRBV6-1, the J call TRBJ2-5; 10 positions match TRBD2. There are 13 residues in the CDR3. Germline CDR1 reads MNHNS; CDR2 reads SASEGT. The chain's CDR3 is CATGLADQEIQYL. CDR3 DNA: TGTGCCACCGGACTAGCGGACCAAGAGATCCAGTACCTC.

This clonotype was detected once. Mismatch with germline at one junction end may stem from a read error. The chain uses TRBV11-1 and TRBJ2-3; D could derive from TRBD1 or TRBD2 (5 bases each). This CDR3 spans 19 amino acids. Germline V gives CDR1 SGHAT, CDR2 FQDESV (reference sequence). The CDR3 DNA follows: TGTGCCGGCAGCTCTGGGGGAAGCTATGTTGGAGCCCGCACAGATACGCAATATTTT. As protein: CAGSSGGSYVGARTDTQYF.

To note about this clonotype: Germline and junction disagree at one end, which may indicate a read error. This chain joins TRBV7-9 and TRBJ2-7, with TRBD2 matching 8 bases. Germline CDR1 is SEHNR and CDR2 is FQNEAQ (reference sequence). The CDR3 has 16 amino acids. Here the CDR3 reads CASNLGSGTRGYEQYF. CDR3 coding DNA: TGTGCCAGCAACTTAGGGTCCGGGACTAGAGGCTACGAGCAGTACTTC.

Concerning this clonotype itself: The CDR3 does not end in the conserved phenylalanine or tryptophan, so this is likely a read error. The chain is built from TRBV5-1 and TRBJ2-6; 7 bases line up with TRBD1. This CDR3 has 16 amino acids. Germline V CDR1 and CDR2: SGHRS, YFSETQ. Written as DNA, the CDR3 is TGCGCCAGCAGTCCTACAGGGGCTATGGGGGCCGACGTCCTGACTTTA. This sequence encodes CASSPTGAMGADVLTL.

This rearrangement joins TRBV6-1 to TRBJ2-1, with TRBD2 matching 8 bases. J lost 4 bases, V lost 8 bases, and 10 bases had no gene match. CDR1 is MNHNS, CDR2 SASEGT, per germline. The CDR3 has 15 residues. The CDR3 bases are TGTGCCAGCGGTAAAGAGGCGGGAGGATACAATGAGCAGTTCTTC. It codes for CASGKEAGGYNEQFF.

Notes on this clonotype: The conserved final phenylalanine or tryptophan is absent from the CDR3, which likely points to a read error. No DNA is shown, since the ends of the CDR3 on it are uncertain; the CDR3 is the one TCRdb lists. The chain uses TRBV4-3 and TRBJ2-5. Both ends counted, the CDR3 spans 13 residues. Per the germline V gene, CDR1 is LGHNA and CDR2 is YSLEER. The chain's CDR3 is CASSLAYEETEYI.

This clonotype was recorded once. One end of the junction fails to match germline, which may point to a read error. The chain employs TRBV5-4 and TRBJ2-2; possibly TRBD1 or TRBD2 for D (5 bases each). This CDR3 spans 14 amino acids. Germline loops: CDR1 SGHNT, CDR2 YYREEE (reference sequence). The CDR3 spells CASSLGGPTGELLF. DNA for the CDR3: TGTGCCAGCAGCTTGGGGGGACCAACCGGAGAGCTGTTATTT.

A remark on this clonotype: The junction differs from germline at one of its ends, possibly a read error. The CDR3 nucleotides are TGTGCCAGCATGGAGACAGTGAACACCGGGGAGTTGTTTTTT. Protein sequence: CASMETVNTGELFF. The rearrangement uses TRBV12-3 or TRBV12-4 and TRBJ2-2; tentatively, D is TRBD1 or TRBD2 (5 bases each). This CDR3 contains 14 residues.

With respect to this clonotype: The junction departs from the called germline gene at one end, perhaps through a read error. This sequence joins TRBV4-2 and TRBJ2-5, with 10 bases fitting TRBD2. The length of the CDR3 is 18 residues. CDR1 is LGHNA, CDR2 YNFKEQ, per germline. The CDR3 sequence is CPSSQGIRSGRALETQYF. DNA of the CDR3: TGTCCCAGCAGCCAAGGCATCCGCAGCGGGAGGGCCTTGGAGACCCAGTACTTC.

In the case of this clonotype: A much more abundant neighbour one base away suggests this may be a read error. This chain uses TRBV23-1 with TRBJ2-7; no definite D call. TRBV23-1 is an ORF, with its function uncertain. CDR3 length: 12 amino acids. The DNA of the CDR3 is TGCGCCACCAGTCTGAGATTCTACGAGCAGTACTTC. Protein: CATSLRFYEQYF.

A single count supports this clonotype. A clone one base away is much larger, so this may be a read error. The chain recombines TRBV14 with TRBJ1-6; no firm D call. Germline values: CDR1 SGHDN, CDR2 FVKESK. This CDR3 contains 15 residues. The chain's CDR3 is CAGSQEFLGNLPLHF. In DNA, the CDR3 is TGTGCCGGCAGCCAAGAGTTTCTGGGGAATTTACCCCTCCACTTT.

The chain recombines TRBV29-1 with TRBJ1-1, with 8 bases that match TRBD1. V was clipped by 4 bases and J by 2 bases; unmatched bases: 9. CDR1 is SQVTM and CDR2 is ANQGSEA in the germline V gene. This CDR3 contains 15 residues. The CDR3 coding sequence is TGCAGCGTTGCAGGGGGCCGAGGGATAAACACTGAAGCTTTCTTT. Its translation: CSVAGGRGINTEAFF.

On this clonotype itself: An end of the junction does not agree with germline; a read error may underlie this. The chain employs TRBV11-2 and TRBJ2-7; 8 positions agree with TRBD1. The CDR3 has 15 residues. Germline CDR1 SGHAT, CDR2 FQNNGV. The CDR3 DNA follows: TGTGCCAGCAGCTTACGATGGACAGGGAAAAACGACCATTATTTC. Translation gives CASSLRWTGKNDHYF.

The genes are TRBV11-2 and TRBJ2-2; D possibly matches TRBD1 or TRBD2 (5 bases each). Germline V gene lookup returns CDR1 SGHAT and CDR2 FQNNGV. The CDR3 has 17 amino acids. Trimming shortened V by 0 bases and J by 4 bases, and 15 bases separated the two germline ends. CDR3 sequence (DNA): TGTGCCAGCAGCTTAGATCACCGGGGTAGGGGCACCGGGGAGCTGTTTTTT. Its translation is CASSLDHRGRGTGELFF.

In the case of this clonotype: One end of the junction fails to match germline, which may point to a read error. V usage is TRBV11-2 and J usage is TRBJ1-5, with D possibly TRBD1 on 6 matching bases. Germline V gene data show CDR1 as SGHAT and CDR2 as FQNNGV. The CDR3 totals 17 residues. For the CDR3, the DNA is TGTGCCAGCAGCTCAGTAGGGGTAACAGGGAGCAATCAGCACCAGCAATTT. Its translation: CASSSVGVTGSNQHQQF.

This clonotype was seen only once. A read error may produce the germline difference seen at one junction end. The chain employs TRBV28 and TRBJ2-1; 15 bases are a match to TRBD2. The germline V gene encodes CDR1 MDHEN and CDR2 SYDVKM. CDR3 size: 18 residues. CDR3 loop: CACSPLGLAGGPHNEQFF. The CDR3 DNA sequence: TGTGCCTGCAGTCCCCTCGGACTAGCGGGAGGGCCCCACAATGAGCAGTTCTTC.

The chain links TRBV4-2 to TRBJ2-5; D call uncertain. V was cut by 4 bases and J by 2 bases, with 17 bases left in between. This CDR3 contains 16 residues. Germline lookup yields CDR1 LGHNA and CDR2 YNFKEQ. CDR3 loop: CASSRFHPDVQETQYF. CDR3 coding DNA: TGTGCCAGCAGCCGCTTTCACCCGGACGTACAAGAGACCCAGTACTTC.

This clonotype was observed a single time. The chain joins TRBV6-1 to TRBJ1-2; the D is unclear. The germline V gene has CDR1 MNHNS and CDR2 SASEGT. CDR3 length equals 14 residues. The V end was cut by 7 bases, the J end by 4 bases, with 16 bases between. The CDR3 loop is CASMPQTPSYGYTF. The DNA of the CDR3 is TGTGCCAGCATGCCACAGACCCCAAGCTATGGCTACACCTTC.

With regard to this clonotype: One junction end does not reproduce the germline sequence, and a read error may be involved. The chain combines TRBV29-1 with TRBJ2-5; the D is unclear. Germline V lookup: CDR1 SQVTM, CDR2 ANQGSEA. The CDR3 loop spans 11 amino acids. The CDR3 loop reads CSVEVDQTHYF. The CDR3 DNA sequence: TGCAGCGTTGAAGTAGACCAGACCCACTACTTC.

This chain joins TRBV4-2 and TRBJ2-1; perhaps TRBD2 as D (6 bases). Per germline, CDR1 LGHNA and CDR2 YNFKEQ. The V end lost 6 bases, the J end lost 7 bases, and 22 bases lay between the germline ends. The CDR3 runs to 16 residues. The CDR3 here is CASSHAGGRGKNEQFF. CDR3 DNA sequence: TGTGCCAGCAGTCACGCCGGGGGACGGGGGAAGAATGAGCAGTTCTTC.

Regarding this clonotype: A read error is possible here, since a much larger clone lies one base away. V and J are TRBV30 and TRBJ2-7; 12 bases fit TRBD2. The CDR3 sequence is 14 residues long. Germline V lookup: CDR1 GTSNPN, CDR2 SVGIG (reference sequence). Trimming removed 5 bases from V and 8 bases from J; junction bases left unmatched: 10. This CDR3 is CAWGGTSGYYKQYF. In nucleotides, the CDR3 is TGTGCCTGGGGAGGGACTAGCGGGTATTACAAGCAGTACTTC.

This clonotype was counted at least ten times. The rearrangement joins TRBV10-3 to TRBJ2-5, with D perhaps being TRBD1 or TRBD2 (7 bases each). V lost 10 bases and J 5 bases, leaving 20 bases between the germline ends. The CDR3 length is 14 residues. CDR1 and CDR2 from the germline V gene are ENHRY and SYGVKD. The CDR3 loop is CATAQGGGIETQYF. The CDR3 bases are TGTGCCACGGCCCAGGGAGGGGGCATCGAGACCCAGTACTTC.

The chain has TRBV6-5 and TRBJ2-3; unclear D gene. Germline-derived CDR1 and CDR2 are MNHEY and SVGAGI. Trimming took off 10 bases at V and 14 bases at J, with 37 bases between the two ends. CDR3 size: 17 residues. The DNA of the CDR3 is TGTGCCAACAGCTCAATCACGCTCGGCCCGGCTGGCATGGTGCGGTATTTT. Protein: CANSSITLGPAGMVRYF.